This T cell receptor beta chain was retrieved from a study of cytomegalovirus exposure and HLA in healthy donors. PCR involved 60 Vbeta and 13 Jbeta primers. Only in-frame clones appear in the TCRdb table, and some are missing; sequencing was by immunoSEQ multiplex PCR. The table has about 160,000 clones, around 79% seen once. Sequencing input: PBMCs. This receptor was taken from a man aged 40-50 years in good health and CMV-seronegative.

The CDR3 here is CASSRPQGANTEAFF. CDR3 sequence (DNA): TGTGCCAGCAGTCGACCACAGGGGGCTAACACTGAAGCTTTCTTT. This rearrangement joins TRBV27 to TRBJ1-1; 9 nucleotides agree with TRBD1. Trimming took 5 bases from V and 2 from J; bases not matched to a gene: 6. The CDR3 contains 15 residues. CDR1 MNHEY and CDR2 SMNVEV come from the germline V gene (reference sequence).